The next 27 T cell receptor beta chains were all read from a single sample in a study of CD4 T cells in relation to SARS-CoV-2 and coronaviruses (dated by TCRdb to the early 2020s). For these TCRs, the target antigens are not known. Libraries were prepared through the immunoSEQ multiplex PCR assay. Not all clones reach the TCRdb copy of this immuneACCESS table, which keeps in-frame sequences only. Checked studies attribute under half of the gap to unresolved V genes and leave the rest unexplained. Here the sample has approximately 36,000 clones; about 80% occur a single time. The ten largest account for approximately 7% of the sample. The sequenced material came from naive CD4+ T cells from PBMCs, cultured in vitro. This sample's cell subset or site label indicates: naive CD4+ T cells isolated by negative enrichment. These receptors were collected from an adult with COVID-19.

The chain links TRBV30 to TRBJ2-5; TRBD2 matches 10 bases. The CDR3 sequence is 14 residues long. Germline V gene sequence: CDR1 GTSNPN, CDR2 SVGIG (reference sequence). Trimming cost V 2 bases and J 5 bases; bases outside gene matches: 5. The chain's CDR3 is CAWSIAGGAETQYF. The CDR3 DNA reads TGTGCCTGGAGTATAGCGGGAGGCGCCGAGACCCAGTACTTC. The full variable domain, completed using reference TRBV30 and TRBJ2-5, is SQTIHQWPATLVQPVGSPLSLECTVEGTSNPNLYWYRQAAGRGLQLLFYSVGIGQISSEVPQNLSASRPQDRQFILSSKKLLLSDSGFYLCAWSIAGGAETQYFGPGTRLLVL.

V and J are TRBV2 and TRBJ2-6; D gene ambiguous. V lost 7 bases and J 1 base, leaving 11 bases between the germline ends. The CDR3 is made up of 15 amino acids. Germline V gives CDR1 SNHLY, CDR2 FYNNEI. The CDR3 region is CASISGWSGANVLTF. The CDR3 bases are TGTGCCAGCATAAGTGGGTGGTCTGGGGCCAACGTCCTGACTTTC.

This chain uses TRBV28 with TRBJ1-4; unclear D gene. Deletions cut 5 bases from V and 5 bases from J, with 6 bases between. Looked up from germline, CDR1 is MDHEN and CDR2 is SYDVKM. The CDR3 is 12 amino acids. DNA for the CDR3: TGTGCCAGCAGTATTAGAAATGAAAAACTGTTTTTT. Translation gives CASSIRNEKLFF. Full variable domain (missing parts from reference TRBV28 and TRBJ1-4): DVKVTQSSRYLVKRTGEKVFLECVQDMDHENMFWYRQDPGLGLRLIYFSYDVKMKEKGDIPEGYSVSREKKERFSLILESASTNQTSMYLCASSIRNEKLFFGSGTQLSVL.

The chain recombines TRBV25-1 with TRBJ1-5; no reliable D call. Trimming took 8 bases from V and 4 from J, leaving 12 bases between them. This CDR3 has 13 amino acids. Germline V gene lookup returns CDR1 MGHDK and CDR2 SYGVNS. CDR3 bases: TGTGCCAGCTCGCGAGGAATTAATCAGCCCCAGCATTTT. This encodes CASSRGINQPQHF.

The rearrangement uses TRBV12-3 or TRBV12-4 and TRBJ1-1; D is ambiguous. This CDR3 contains 13 residues. V lost 3 bases and J lost 1, with 6 bases in between. CDR3: CASSFHTNTEAFF. The CDR3 nucleotides are TGTGCCAGCAGTTTCCACACGAACACTGAAGCTTTCTTT.

The chain carries TRBV11-3 and TRBJ2-1; no definite D call. The germline CDR1 and CDR2 sequences are SGHNT and YENEEA. CDR3 size: 17 residues. Trimming removed 1 base at V and 0 bases at J, with 13 bases between. The CDR3 loop is CASSLGFAAGSYNEQFF. For the CDR3, the DNA is TGTGCCAGCAGCTTAGGATTTGCAGCCGGCTCCTACAATGAGCAGTTCTTC.

The chain uses TRBV10-3 and TRBJ2-2; 7 positions agree with TRBD1. The V gene's germline CDR1 is ENHRY and CDR2 SYGVKD. The CDR3 spans 16 residues. J gave up 0 bases and V 2 bases, and 3 bases lay outside the gene matches. The CDR3 nucleotides are TGTGCCATCAGTGAGCGAGGACAGGCGAACACCGGGGAGCTGTTTTTT. This codes for CAISERGQANTGELFF.

The chain's CDR3 is CASSPTSGQETQYF. The DNA for the CDR3 is TGTGCCAGCAGCCCGACTAGCGGTCAAGAGACCCAGTACTTC. V and J are TRBV13 and TRBJ2-5; 9 nucleotides agree with TRBD2. Trimming removed 5 bases from V and 2 bases from J; junction bases left unmatched: 3. The CDR3 sequence is 14 residues long. CDR1 and CDR2 from the germline V gene are PRHDT and FYEKMQ (reference sequence). The whole variable domain, remainder taken from reference TRBV13 and TRBJ2-5, is AAGVIQSPRHLIKEKRETATLKCYPIPRHDTVYWYQQGPGQDPQFLISFYEKMQSDKGSIPDRFSAQQFSDYHSELNMSSLELGDSALYFCASSPTSGQETQYFGPGTRLLVL.

This chain joins TRBV7-3 and TRBJ2-3, with D tentatively TRBD2 (5 bases). V lost 5 bases, J lost 6 bases, and 12 bases lay in between. CDR1 SGHTA and CDR2 FQGTGA come from the germline V gene. The CDR3 contains 13 residues. This chain's CDR3 is CASSPASGDTQYF. CDR3 bases: TGTGCCAGCAGCCCCGCCTCGGGGGATACGCAGTATTTT.

The V call is TRBV9, the J call TRBJ1-2, with unresolved D. Trimming removed 0 bases from V and 7 bases from J, with 13 bases in between. In germline, CDR1 is SGDLS, CDR2 YYNGEE. The CDR3 spans 14 residues. The CDR3 DNA reads as TGTGCCAGCAGCGTAGACGGGTCCCTGACTGGCTACACCTTC. Its protein product is CASSVDGSLTGYTF.

The J gene is TRBJ1-2, the V gene TRBV9; perhaps TRBD1 as D (6 bases). This CDR3 has 17 amino acids. Trimming pared 3 bases from V and 4 bases from J, leaving 22 bases between. CDR1 is SGDLS and CDR2 is YYNGEE in the germline V gene. This CDR3 reads CASSGGGSRQAIYGYTF. The CDR3 coding sequence is TGTGCCAGCAGCGGAGGGGGATCAAGGCAGGCCATCTATGGCTACACCTTC. Full variable domain (outside the CDR3, taken from reference TRBV9 and TRBJ1-2): DSGVTQTPKHLITATGQRVTLRCSPRSGDLSVYWYQQSLDQGLQFLIQYYNGEERAKGNILERFSAQQFPDLHSELNLSSLELGDSALYFCASSGGGSRQAIYGYTFGSGTRLTVV.

The V and J genes are TRBV6-5 and TRBJ2-4, with D perhaps matching TRBD1 or TRBD2 (5 bases each). CDR1 MNHEY and CDR2 SVGAGI come from the germline V gene. This CDR3 region has 12 residues. V was clipped by 6 bases and J by 4 bases, with 7 bases between them. CDR3 region: CASRGEKNIQYF. As DNA, the CDR3 is TGTGCCAGCAGGGGGGAGAAAAACATTCAGTACTTC.

This chain links TRBV19 with TRBJ1-1; possible D gene TRBD1, 5 bases. The ends were cut back, 3 bases at V and 7 bases at J, with 15 bases in the middle. The length of the CDR3 is 14 residues. Germline lookup yields CDR1 LNHDA and CDR2 SQIVND (reference sequence). CDR3 loop: CASSIGRELGEAFF. CDR3 DNA sequence: TGTGCCAGTAGTATTGGCAGGGAGCTGGGTGAAGCTTTCTTT.

This chain links TRBV5-4 with TRBJ2-7; 11 positions match TRBD2. Germline V gene lookup returns CDR1 SGHNT and CDR2 YYREEE (reference sequence). The CDR3 consists of 15 residues. V lost 4 bases to trimming and J lost 7 bases; unmatched junction nucleotides: 10. The CDR3 DNA follows: TGTGCCAGCAGCCTCCCTAGCGGGAGGTTGGGAGAGCAGTACTTC. It encodes CASSLPSGRLGEQYF.

As to this clone: One end of the junction fails to match germline, which may point to a read error. The rearrangement joins TRBV20-1 to TRBJ2-4; 11 nucleotides match TRBD2. Germline V lookup: CDR1 DFQATT, CDR2 SNEGSKA (reference sequence). This CDR3 region has 10 residues. CDR3 in DNA: TGCAGTGTTAGACTAGCGGGACAGTACTTC. Its protein product is CSVRLAGQYF.

The chain has TRBV10-2 and TRBJ1-5, with D hard to call. Germline CDR1 reads WSHSY; CDR2 reads SAAADI. This CDR3 has 18 residues. The V end lost 2 bases, the J end lost 1 base, and 18 bases lay between the germline ends. CDR3 residues: CASSEIGGGTRSNQPQHF. The CDR3 DNA follows: TGCGCCAGCAGTGAGATTGGAGGAGGCACGAGGAGCAATCAGCCCCAGCATTTT.

The rearrangement joins TRBV7-9 to TRBJ2-7, with D maybe TRBD1 (6 bases). The CDR3 runs to 14 residues. Trimming took 2 bases from V and 3 from J, leaving 11 bases between them. Looked up from germline, CDR1 is SEHNR and CDR2 is FQNEAQ (reference sequence). This CDR3 reads CASSLYAGDYEQYF. Written as DNA, the CDR3 is TGTGCCAGCAGCTTATACGCAGGGGACTACGAGCAGTACTTC. The complete variable domain, with remaining parts taken from reference TRBV7-9 and TRBJ2-7, reads DTGVSQNPRHKITKRGQNVTFRCDPISEHNRLYWYRQTLGQGPEFLTYFQNEAQLEKSRLLSDRFSAERPKGSFSTLEIQRTEQGDSAMYLCASSLYAGDYEQYFGPGTRLTVT.

The chain couples TRBV7-3 to TRBJ2-3, with D unresolved. There are 14 residues in the CDR3. Between the trimmed V and J ends, which lost 5 bases and 5 bases, there was a span of 14 bases. CDR1 is SGHTA, CDR2 FQGTGA, per germline. In nucleotides, the CDR3 is TGTGCCAGCAGCCCCGTCGGCATTTTAGATACGCAGTATTTT. It encodes CASSPVGILDTQYF.

V gene TRBV2 combines with J gene TRBJ2-7; weak D call: TRBD1 (5 bases). Germline CDR1 SNHLY, CDR2 FYNNEI. The CDR3 consists of 12 residues. V was pared by 7 bases and J by 4 bases, with 11 bases between. As DNA, the CDR3 is TGTGCCAGCACCGCGACAGAGTACGAGCAGTACTTC. Protein sequence: CASTATEYEQYF. The complete variable domain, with remaining parts taken from reference TRBV2 and TRBJ2-7, reads EPEVTQTPSHQVTQMGQEVILRCVPISNHLYFYWYRQILGQKVEFLVSFYNNEISEKSEIFDDQFSVERPDGSNFTLKIRSTKLEDSAMYFCASTATEYEQYFGPGTRLTVT.

This clone was seen only once. The chain employs TRBV18 and TRBJ2-7; 8 positions match TRBD1. V was clipped by 6 bases and J by 0 bases; unmatched bases: 7. The CDR3 has 15 residues. The germline V gene has CDR1 KGHSH and CDR2 LQKENI. DNA of the CDR3: TGTGCCAGCTCCCCTCCGGGACAGGCCTCCTACGAGCAGTACTTC. Protein: CASSPPGQASYEQYF.

V and J are TRBV7-2 and TRBJ1-1; D gene ambiguous. The CDR3 contains 14 residues. Trimming took 0 bases from V and 6 from J, leaving 11 bases between them. CDR1 is SGHTA, CDR2 FQGNSA, per germline. The CDR3 DNA is TGTGCCAGCAGCTTAGCGTCCGGGTCCCCTGAAGCTTTCTTT. Protein: CASSLASGSPEAFF.

V gene TRBV3-1 (or the pseudogene TRBV3-2) combines with J gene TRBJ2-7, with 7 bases that match TRBD2. The germline gives CDR1 LGHDT, CDR2 YNNKEL (reference sequence). The J segment lost 0 bases and the V segment lost 4 bases, leaving 6 bases of the junction unmatched. The length of the CDR3 is 15 residues. CDR3 DNA sequence: TGTGCCAGCAGCCCCCGGACTAGGAGCTCCTACGAGCAGTACTTC. Protein product: CASSPRTRSSYEQYF.

V gene TRBV6-1 combines with J gene TRBJ2-5, with TRBD2 matching 11 bases. CDR3 size: 17 residues. Germline CDR1 and CDR2: MNHNS and SASEGT. V shed 4 bases, J shed 4 bases, and the junction held 11 bases outside the gene matches. The DNA of the CDR3 is TGTGCCAGCAGTGTGTCCGATAGCGGGAGGGCCCCAGAGACCCAGTACTTC. Encoded protein: CASSVSDSGRAPETQYF.

This clone was recorded a few times. The genes are TRBV15 and TRBJ1-4, with D tentatively TRBD1 (5 bases). The V and J ends lost 0 bases and 4 bases respectively, with 12 bases between them. Germline V gives CDR1 LNHNV, CDR2 YYDKDF (reference sequence). This CDR3 spans 16 amino acids. CDR3 sequence: CATSRDMGGGNEKLFF. The CDR3 DNA reads as TGTGCCACCAGCAGAGATATGGGGGGTGGTAATGAAAAACTGTTTTTT.

A single count supports this clone. The CDR3 spells CASSQAIPGAYNSPLHF. The CDR3 DNA is TGTGCCAGCAGCCAAGCTATTCCCGGGGCTTATAATTCACCCCTCCACTTT. This chain joins TRBV4-2 and TRBJ1-6, with D perhaps TRBD1 (5 bases). The germline V and J ends were trimmed by 1 base and 4 bases, with 14 bases remaining between them. Germline CDR1 and CDR2: LGHNA and YNFKEQ. This CDR3 region has 17 residues.

The chain carries TRBV7-2 and TRBJ1-2, with D possibly being TRBD1 (5 bases). CDR3 length equals 13 residues. CDR1 and CDR2 from the germline V gene are SGHTA and FQGNSA. V lost 3 bases and J lost 3, with 8 bases in between. The CDR3 region is CASSFVRDYGYTF. In DNA, the CDR3 is TGTGCCAGCAGCTTTGTCAGGGACTATGGCTACACCTTC.

V is TRBV11-2 and J is TRBJ2-7; D remains ambiguous. Germline loops: CDR1 SGHAT, CDR2 FQNNGV. This CDR3 spans 14 amino acids. The V and J ends lost 5 bases and 2 bases respectively, with 13 bases between them. The CDR3 nucleotides read TGTGCCAGCAGCGCCAACTTGGGCCCCTACGAGCAGTACTTC. It is translated as CASSANLGPYEQYF.